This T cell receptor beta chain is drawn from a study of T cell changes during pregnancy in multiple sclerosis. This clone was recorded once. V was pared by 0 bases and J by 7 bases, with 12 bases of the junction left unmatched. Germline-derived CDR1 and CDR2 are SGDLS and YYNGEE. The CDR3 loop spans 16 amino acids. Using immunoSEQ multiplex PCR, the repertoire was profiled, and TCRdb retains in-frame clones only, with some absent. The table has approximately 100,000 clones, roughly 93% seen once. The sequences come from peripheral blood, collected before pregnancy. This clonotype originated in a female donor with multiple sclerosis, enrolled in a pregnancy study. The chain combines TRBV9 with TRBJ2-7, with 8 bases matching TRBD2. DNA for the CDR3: TGTGCCAGCAGCGTAGCGAGCGGGAGTGTTTCGGGAGAGCAGTACTTC. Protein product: CASSVASGSVSGEQYF.